Detailed here is one T cell receptor (beta chain). The data were obtained in a study of T cell clonotyping in hematopoietic cell transplantation. Repertoires were generated with immunoSEQ multiplex PCR, while TCRdb's copy carries only in-frame clones and drops some. The table includes 9,400 or so clones, 86% detected once. The CDR3 sequence is 14 residues long. The germline V gene encodes CDR1 WSHSY and CDR2 SAAADI. The ends lost 11 bases at V and 5 bases at J; junction bases unmatched: 13. The clonotype was recovered from a human patient who had an allogeneic stem cell transplant, so the T cells may come from the graft donor. The donor label of this sample is uncertain. Some clones in this sample may be carry-over from other donors' samples. Sequencing used PBMCs, obtained 180 days after allogeneic stem cell transplant. The rearrangement uses TRBV10-2 and TRBJ2-3; 7 bases match TRBD1. This CDR3 is CAAKPEGGIDTQYF. CDR3 DNA: TGCGCCGCCAAACCTGAAGGGGGCATAGATACGCAGTATTTT.